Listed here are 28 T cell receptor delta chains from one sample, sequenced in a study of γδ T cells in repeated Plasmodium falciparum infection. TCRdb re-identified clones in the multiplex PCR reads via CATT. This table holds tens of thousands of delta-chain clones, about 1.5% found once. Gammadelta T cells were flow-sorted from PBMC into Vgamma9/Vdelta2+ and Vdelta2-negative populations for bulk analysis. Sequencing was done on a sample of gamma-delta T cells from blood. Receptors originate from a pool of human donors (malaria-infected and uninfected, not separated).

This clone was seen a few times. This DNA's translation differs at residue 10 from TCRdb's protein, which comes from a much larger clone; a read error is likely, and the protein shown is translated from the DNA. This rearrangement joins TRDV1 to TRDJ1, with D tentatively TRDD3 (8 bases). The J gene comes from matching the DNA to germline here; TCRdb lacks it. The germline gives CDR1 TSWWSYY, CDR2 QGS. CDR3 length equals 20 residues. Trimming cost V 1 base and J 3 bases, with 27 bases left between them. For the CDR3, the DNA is TGTGCTCTTGGGGAACCACTCTTCCTATATTTGGGGATACCTTCCGATAAACTCATCTTT. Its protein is CALGEPLFLYLGIPSDKLIF.

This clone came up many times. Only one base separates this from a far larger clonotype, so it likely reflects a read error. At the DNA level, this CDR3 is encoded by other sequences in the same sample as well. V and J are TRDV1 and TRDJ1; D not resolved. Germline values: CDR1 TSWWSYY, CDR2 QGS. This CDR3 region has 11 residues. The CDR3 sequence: CALDIFDKLIF. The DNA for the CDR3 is TGTGCCCTTGACATTTTCGATAAACTCATCTTT.

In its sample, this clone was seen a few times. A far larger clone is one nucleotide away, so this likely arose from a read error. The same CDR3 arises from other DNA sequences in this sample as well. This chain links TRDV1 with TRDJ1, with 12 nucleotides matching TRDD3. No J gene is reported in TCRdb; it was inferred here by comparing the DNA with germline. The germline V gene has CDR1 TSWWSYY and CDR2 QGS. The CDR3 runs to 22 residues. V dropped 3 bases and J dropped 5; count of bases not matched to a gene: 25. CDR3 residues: CALGDGLPLLGDTKRGTDKLIF. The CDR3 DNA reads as TGTGCTCTTGGGGATGGCCTTCCCCTACTGGGGGATACAAAAAGGGGGACTGATAAACTCATCTTT.

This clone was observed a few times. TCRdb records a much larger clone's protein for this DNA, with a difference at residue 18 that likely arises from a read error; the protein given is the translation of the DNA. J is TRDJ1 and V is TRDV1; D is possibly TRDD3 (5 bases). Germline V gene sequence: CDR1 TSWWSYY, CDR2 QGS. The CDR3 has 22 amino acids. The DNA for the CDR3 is TGTGCTCTTGGGGAACCCCCGGATTCCACGGGGACTAGGCCGATTCTGGCCAATAAACCCATCTTT. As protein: CALGEPPDSTGTRPILANKPIF.

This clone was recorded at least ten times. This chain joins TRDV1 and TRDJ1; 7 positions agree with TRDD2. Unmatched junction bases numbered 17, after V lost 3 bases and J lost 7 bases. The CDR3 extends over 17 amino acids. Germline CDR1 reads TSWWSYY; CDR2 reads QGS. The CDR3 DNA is TGTGCTCTTGGGGAGCATATTCCTACCGAACTGGAGCTTAAACTCATCTTT. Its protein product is CALGEHIPTELELKLIF.

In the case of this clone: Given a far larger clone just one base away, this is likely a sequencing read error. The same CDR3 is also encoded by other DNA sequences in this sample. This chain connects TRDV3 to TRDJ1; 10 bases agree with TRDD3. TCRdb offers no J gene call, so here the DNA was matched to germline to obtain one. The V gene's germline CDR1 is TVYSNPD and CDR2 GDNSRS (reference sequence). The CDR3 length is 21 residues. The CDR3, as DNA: TGTGCTTTTATGGCCCTACGATATACTGGGGGATCACCCTCACGAACCTCTAAACTCATCTTT. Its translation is CAFMALRYTGGSPSRTSKLIF. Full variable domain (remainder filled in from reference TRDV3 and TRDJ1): CDKVTQSSPDQTVASGSEVVLLCTYDTVYSNPDLFWYRIRPDYSFQFVFYGDNSRSEGADFTQGRFSVKHILTQKAFHLVISPVRTEDSATYYCAFMALRYTGGSPSRTSKLIFGKGTRVTVEP.

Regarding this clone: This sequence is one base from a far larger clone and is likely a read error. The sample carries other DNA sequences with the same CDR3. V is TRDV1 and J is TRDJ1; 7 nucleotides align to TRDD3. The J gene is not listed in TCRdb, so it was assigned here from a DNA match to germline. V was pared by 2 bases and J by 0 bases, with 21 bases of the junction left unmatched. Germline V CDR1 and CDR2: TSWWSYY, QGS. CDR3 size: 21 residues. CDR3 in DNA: TGTGCTCTTGGGGAAGGCCCTACAGCTCCCTACTGGGGAACCTACACCGATAAACTCATCTTT. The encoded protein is CALGEGPTAPYWGTYTDKLIF.

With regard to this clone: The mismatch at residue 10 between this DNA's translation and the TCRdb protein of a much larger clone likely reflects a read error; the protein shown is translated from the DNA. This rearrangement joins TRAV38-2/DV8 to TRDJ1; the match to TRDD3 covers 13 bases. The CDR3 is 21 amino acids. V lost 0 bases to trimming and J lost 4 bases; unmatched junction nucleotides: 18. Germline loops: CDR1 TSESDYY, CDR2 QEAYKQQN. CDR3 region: CAYRSAASYKYWGIRFDKLIF. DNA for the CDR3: TGTGCTTATAGGAGCGCGGCCTCCTACAAGTACTGGGGGATACGCTTCGATAAACTCATCTTT.

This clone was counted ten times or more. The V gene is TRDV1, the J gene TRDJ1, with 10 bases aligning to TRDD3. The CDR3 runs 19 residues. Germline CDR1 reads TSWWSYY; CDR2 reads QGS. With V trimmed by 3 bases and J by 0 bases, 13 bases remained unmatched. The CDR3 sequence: CALGDSTFWGIYDTDKLIF. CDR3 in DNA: TGTGCTCTTGGGGACTCTACGTTCTGGGGGATATATGACACCGATAAACTCATCTTT.

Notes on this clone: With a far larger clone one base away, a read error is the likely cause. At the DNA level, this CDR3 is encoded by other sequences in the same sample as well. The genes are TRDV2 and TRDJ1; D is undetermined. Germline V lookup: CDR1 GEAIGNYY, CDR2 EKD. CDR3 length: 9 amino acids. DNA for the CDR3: TGTGCCTGCGACGCTCTATATACCTTT. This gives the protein CACDALYTF.

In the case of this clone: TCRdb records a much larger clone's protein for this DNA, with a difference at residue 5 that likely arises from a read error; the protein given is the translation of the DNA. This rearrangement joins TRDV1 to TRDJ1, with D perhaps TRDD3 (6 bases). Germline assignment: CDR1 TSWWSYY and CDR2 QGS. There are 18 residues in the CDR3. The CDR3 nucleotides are TGTGCTCTTGGGATGCACCTAGGCCTGGGGACCCACACCGATAAACTCATTTTT. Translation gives CALGMHLGLGTHTDKLIF.

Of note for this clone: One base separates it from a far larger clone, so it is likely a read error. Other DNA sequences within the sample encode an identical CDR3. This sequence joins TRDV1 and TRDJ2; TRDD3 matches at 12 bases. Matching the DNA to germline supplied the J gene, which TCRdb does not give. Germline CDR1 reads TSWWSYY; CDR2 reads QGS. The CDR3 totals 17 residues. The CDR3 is CALGFTGGYPPTAQLFF. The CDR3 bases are TGCGCTCTTGGATTTACTGGGGGATACCCCCCGACAGCACAACTCTTCTTT.

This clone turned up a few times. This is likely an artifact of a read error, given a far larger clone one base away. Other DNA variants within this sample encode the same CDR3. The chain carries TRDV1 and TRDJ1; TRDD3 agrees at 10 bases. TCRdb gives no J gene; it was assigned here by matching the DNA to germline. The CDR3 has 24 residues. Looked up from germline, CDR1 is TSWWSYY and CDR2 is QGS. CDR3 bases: TGTGCCCTTGGGGGAGAGATGCCTTCCTATCTCTCTCTCCTAACTGGGGGATTTTTCGGTAAACTCATCTTT. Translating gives CALGGEMPSYLSLLTGGFFGKLIF.

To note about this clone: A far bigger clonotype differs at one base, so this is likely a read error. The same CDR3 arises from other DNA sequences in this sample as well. CDR3 sequence: CALGEAGLHLGDEVRRPLYTDKLIF. Written as DNA, the CDR3 is TGTGCTCTTGGGGAAGCGGGCCTACACCTGGGGGATGAAGTGAGGAGGCCGTTGTACACCGATAAACTCATCTTT. The chain recombines TRDV1 with TRDJ1; 9 bases fit TRDD3. The J segment lost 0 bases and the V segment lost 2 bases, leaving 31 bases of the junction unmatched. CDR3 length: 25 residues. Germline V CDR1 and CDR2: TSWWSYY, QGS.

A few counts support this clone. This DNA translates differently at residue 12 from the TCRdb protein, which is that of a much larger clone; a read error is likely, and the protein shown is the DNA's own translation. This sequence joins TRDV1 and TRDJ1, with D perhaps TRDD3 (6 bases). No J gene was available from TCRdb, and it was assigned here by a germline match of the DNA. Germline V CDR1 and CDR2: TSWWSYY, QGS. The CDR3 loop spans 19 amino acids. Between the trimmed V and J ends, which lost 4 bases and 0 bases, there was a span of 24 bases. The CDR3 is CALGAPPFGGGLYTDKLIF. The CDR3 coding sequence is TGTGCTCTTGGGGCCCCCCCATTTGGGGGTGGACTCTACACCGATAAACTCATCTTT.

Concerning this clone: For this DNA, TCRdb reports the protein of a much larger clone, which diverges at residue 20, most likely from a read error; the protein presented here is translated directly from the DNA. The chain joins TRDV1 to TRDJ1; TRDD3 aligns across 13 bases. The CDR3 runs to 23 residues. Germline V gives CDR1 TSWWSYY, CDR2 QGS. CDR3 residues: CALGEKEPYYGELGDTQADNLIF. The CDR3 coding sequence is TGTGCTCTTGGGGAAAAGGAACCCTACTACGGGGAACTGGGGGATACGCAAGCCGATAATCTCATCTTT.

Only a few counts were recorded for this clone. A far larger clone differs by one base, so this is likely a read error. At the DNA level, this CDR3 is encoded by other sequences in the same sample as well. The CDR3 sequence is CALGETILKPRPGDWGTLRYTDKLIF. Written as DNA, the CDR3 is TGTGCTCTTGGGGAGACGATCCTAAAGCCGCGACCGGGAGACTGGGGGACCCTGAGGTACACCGATAAACTCATCTTT. The chain carries TRDV1 and TRDJ1, with TRDD3 matching 9 bases. Assignment of the J gene here rests on matching the DNA to germline, because TCRdb gives none. The germline V gene encodes CDR1 TSWWSYY and CDR2 QGS. The CDR3 contains 26 residues. Trimming took 3 bases from V and 0 from J; bases not matched to a gene: 35.

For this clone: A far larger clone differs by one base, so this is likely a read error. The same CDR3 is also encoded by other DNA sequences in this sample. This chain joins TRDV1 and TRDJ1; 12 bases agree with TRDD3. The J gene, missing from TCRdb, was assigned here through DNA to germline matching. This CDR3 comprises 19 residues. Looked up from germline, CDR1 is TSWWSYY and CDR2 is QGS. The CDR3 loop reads CALIITHGYLLGDTDKLIF. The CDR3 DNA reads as TGTGCTCTTATCATTACCCATGGTTATTTACTGGGGGATACCGACAAACTCATCTTT.

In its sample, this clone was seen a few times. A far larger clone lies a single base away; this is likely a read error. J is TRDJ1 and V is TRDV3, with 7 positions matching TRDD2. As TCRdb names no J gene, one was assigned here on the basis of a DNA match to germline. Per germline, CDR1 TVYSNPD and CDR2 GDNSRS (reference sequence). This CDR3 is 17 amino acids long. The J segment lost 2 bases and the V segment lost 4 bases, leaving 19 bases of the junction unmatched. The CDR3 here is CASRLPSSILETDKLIF. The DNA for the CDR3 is TGTGCCTCCAGGCTTCCTAGCTCAATACTTGAGACCGATAAACTCATCTTT.

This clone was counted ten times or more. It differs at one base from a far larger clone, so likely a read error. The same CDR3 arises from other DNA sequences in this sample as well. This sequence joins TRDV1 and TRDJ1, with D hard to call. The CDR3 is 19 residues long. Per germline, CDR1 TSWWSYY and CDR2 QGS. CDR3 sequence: CALGRPLVGTKPYTDKLIF. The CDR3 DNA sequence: TGTGCCCTTGGTCGTCCCCTTGTCGGGACCAAACCTTACACCGATAAACTCATCTTT.

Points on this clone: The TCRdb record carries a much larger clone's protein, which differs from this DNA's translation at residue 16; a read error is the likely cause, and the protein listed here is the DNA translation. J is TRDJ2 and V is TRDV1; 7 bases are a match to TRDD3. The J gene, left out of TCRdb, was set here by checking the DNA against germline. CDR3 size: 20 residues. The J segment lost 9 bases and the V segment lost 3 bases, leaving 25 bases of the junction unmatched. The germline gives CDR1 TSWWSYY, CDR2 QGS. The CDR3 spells CALGEVTMTGDPGGGTQLFF. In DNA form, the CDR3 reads TGTGCTCTTGGGGAGGTCACTATGACTGGGGATCCCGGTGGTGGAACACAACTCTTCTTT.

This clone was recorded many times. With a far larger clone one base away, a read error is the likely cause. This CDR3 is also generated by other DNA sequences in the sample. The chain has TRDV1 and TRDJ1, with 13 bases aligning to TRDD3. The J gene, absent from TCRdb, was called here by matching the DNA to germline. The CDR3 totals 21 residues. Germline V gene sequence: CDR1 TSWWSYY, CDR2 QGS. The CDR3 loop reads CALGDLDGTGGYAIYTDELIF. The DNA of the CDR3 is TGTGCTCTTGGGGACCTGGACGGTACTGGGGGATACGCCATATACACCGATGAACTCATCTTT.

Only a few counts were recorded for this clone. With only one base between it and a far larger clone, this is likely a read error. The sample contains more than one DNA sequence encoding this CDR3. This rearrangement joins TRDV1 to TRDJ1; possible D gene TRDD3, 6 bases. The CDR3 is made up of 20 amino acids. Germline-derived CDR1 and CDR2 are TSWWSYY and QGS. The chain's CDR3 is CALGEPANVLHILGPDKLIF. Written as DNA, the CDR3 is TGTGCTCTTGGGGAACCAGCTAACGTCCTCCACATACTGGGTCCCGATAAACTCATTTTT.

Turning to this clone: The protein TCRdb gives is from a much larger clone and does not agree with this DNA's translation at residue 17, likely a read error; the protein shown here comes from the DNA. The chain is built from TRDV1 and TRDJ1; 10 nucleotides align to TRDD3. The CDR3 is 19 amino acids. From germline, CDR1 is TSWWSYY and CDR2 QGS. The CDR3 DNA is TGTGCTCTTGGGGGACAAATAGTCCTGGGGGATAGGAAATCCGATAAACACATCTTT. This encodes CALGGQIVLGDRKSDKHIF.

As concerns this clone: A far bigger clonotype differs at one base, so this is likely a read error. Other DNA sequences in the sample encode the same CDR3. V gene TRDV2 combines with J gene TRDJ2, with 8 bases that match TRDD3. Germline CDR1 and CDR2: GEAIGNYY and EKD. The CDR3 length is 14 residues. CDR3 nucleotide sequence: TGTGCCTGTGACACCTGGGGGATGACAGCTCAACTCTTCTTT. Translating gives CACDTWGMTAQLFF.

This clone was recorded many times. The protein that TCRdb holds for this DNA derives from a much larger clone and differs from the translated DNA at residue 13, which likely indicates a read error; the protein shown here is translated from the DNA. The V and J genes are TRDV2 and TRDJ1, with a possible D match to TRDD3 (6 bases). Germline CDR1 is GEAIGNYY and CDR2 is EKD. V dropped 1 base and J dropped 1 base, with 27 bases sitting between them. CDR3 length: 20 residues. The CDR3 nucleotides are TGTGCCTGTGACACTCTTAGAGTACTGGGTGGGCCGGACATCACCGATAAACTCATCTTT. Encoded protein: CACDTLRVLGGPDITDKLIF.

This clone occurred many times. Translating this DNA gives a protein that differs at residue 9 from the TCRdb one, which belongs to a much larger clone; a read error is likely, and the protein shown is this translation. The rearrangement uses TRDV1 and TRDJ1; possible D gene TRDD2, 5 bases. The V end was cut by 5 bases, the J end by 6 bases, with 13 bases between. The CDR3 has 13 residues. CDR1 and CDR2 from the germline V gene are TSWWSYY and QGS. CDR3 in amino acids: CALGSPFSNKLIF. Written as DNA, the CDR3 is TGTGCTCTTGGGTCCCCCTTCTCCAATAAACTCATCTTT.

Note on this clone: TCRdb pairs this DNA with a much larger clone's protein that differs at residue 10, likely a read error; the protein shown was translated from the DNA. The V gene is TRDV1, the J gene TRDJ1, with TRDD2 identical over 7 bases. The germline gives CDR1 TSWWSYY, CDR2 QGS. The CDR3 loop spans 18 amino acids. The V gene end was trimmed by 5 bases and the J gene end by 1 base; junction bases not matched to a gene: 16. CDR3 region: CALGKPLSYRGLTDKLIF. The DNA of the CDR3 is TGTGCTCTTGGGAAACCCCTTTCCTACCGGGGGCTCACCGATAAACTCATCTTT.